This T cell receptor beta chain is drawn from a study of blood T cell repertoires in COVID-19. V was clipped by 5 bases and J by 0 bases, with 11 bases between them. The CDR3 extends over 14 amino acids. Germline V gives CDR1 LNHDA, CDR2 SQIVND (reference sequence). Clones were sequenced by immunoSEQ multiplex PCR, and TCRdb holds only the in-frame ones, with some missing. This repertoire shows fewer than 110,000 clones, roughly nine tenths found once; its top ten account for about a sixth. J is TRBJ2-7 and V is TRBV19; no clear D gene. What was sequenced was peripheral blood. The receptor was derived from a woman of 80 years or more in a cohort sampled during active COVID-19. The CDR3 DNA sequence: TGTGCCAGTAGTCTAGGCCCGAGCTCCTACGAGCAGTACTTC. This gives the protein CASSLGPSSYEQYF.